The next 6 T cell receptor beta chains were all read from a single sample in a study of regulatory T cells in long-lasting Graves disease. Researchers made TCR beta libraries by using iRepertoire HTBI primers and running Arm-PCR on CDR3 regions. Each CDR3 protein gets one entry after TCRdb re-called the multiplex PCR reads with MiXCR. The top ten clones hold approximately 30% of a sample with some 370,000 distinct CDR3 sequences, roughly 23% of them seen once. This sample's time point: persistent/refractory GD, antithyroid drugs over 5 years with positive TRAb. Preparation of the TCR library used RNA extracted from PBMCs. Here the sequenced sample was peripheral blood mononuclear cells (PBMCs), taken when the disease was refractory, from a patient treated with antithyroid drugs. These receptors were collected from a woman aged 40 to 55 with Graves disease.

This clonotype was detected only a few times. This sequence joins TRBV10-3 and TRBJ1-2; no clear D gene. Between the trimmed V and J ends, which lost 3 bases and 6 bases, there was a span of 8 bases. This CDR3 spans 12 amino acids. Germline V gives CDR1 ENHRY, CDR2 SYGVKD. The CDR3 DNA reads TGTGCCATCAGTGATATAGAGGATGGCTACACCTTC. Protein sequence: CAISDIEDGYTF.

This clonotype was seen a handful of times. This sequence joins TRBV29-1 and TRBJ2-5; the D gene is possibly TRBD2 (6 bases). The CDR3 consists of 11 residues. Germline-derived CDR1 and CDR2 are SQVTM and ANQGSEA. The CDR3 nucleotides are TGCAGTGCGGGGTCGGCGGAGACCCAGTACTTC. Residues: CSAGSAETQYF.

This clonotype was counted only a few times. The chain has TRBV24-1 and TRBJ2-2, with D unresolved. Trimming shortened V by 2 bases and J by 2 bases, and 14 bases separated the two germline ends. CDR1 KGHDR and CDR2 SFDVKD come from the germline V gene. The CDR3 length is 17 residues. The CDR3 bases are TGTGCCACCAGTGATTCGCAATGGGGTGCAAACACCGGGGAGCTGTTTTTT. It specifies CATSDSQWGANTGELFF.

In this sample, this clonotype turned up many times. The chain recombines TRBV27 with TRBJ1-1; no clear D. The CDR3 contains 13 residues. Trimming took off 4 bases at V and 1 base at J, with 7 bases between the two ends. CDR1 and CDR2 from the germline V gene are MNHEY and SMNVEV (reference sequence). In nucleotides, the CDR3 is TGTGCCAGCAGTTGGAACCAGAACACTGAAGCTTTCTTT. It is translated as CASSWNQNTEAFF.

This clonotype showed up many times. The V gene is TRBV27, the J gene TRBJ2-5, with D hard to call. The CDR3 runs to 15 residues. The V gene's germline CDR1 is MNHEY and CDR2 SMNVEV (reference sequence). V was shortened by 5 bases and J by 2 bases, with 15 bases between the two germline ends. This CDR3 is CASSTPGPIQETQYF. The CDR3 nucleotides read TGTGCCAGCAGTACGCCGGGCCCGATACAAGAGACCCAGTACTTC.

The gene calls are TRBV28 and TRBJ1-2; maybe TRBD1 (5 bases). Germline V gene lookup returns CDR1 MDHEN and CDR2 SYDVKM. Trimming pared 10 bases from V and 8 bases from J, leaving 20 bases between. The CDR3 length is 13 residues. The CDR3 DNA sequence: TGTGCCATCACACCGGGACCTACAAGGGGCTACACCTTC. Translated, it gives CAITPGPTRGYTF.